These T cell receptor beta chains were read from a single sample in a study of T cells after yellow fever vaccination. TCRdb reprocessed the 5' RACE reads with MiXCR, giving one entry per CDR3 protein. Of 250,000 or so distinct CDR3 sequences listed, more than 6.5% are singletons. The specimen was CD4+ T cells sorted from PBMCs, collected on the day of the yellow fever booster vaccination. The origin of the receptors is a man in his thirties or forties who received the YFV17D yellow fever vaccine. CDR3s include the opening cysteine and the closing phenylalanine or tryptophan. The order of the fields is clone size, V gene, D gene, CDR3 length, J gene, CDR3 protein, CDR3 DNA. D genes are given only for firm matches. Clone size, where shown, is once, few, many, or a class for clones that have expanded.

>.|TRBV6-5|TRBD2|15|TRBJ2-7
CASSRVSGRVGEQYF
TGTGCCAGCAGCCGGGTCAGCGGGAGGGTGGGCGAGCAGTACTTC
>many|TRBV3-1|.|13|TRBJ2-7
CASSRAGFYEQYF
TGTGCCAGCAGCCGGGCGGGATTCTACGAGCAGTACTTC
>.|TRBV4-1|.|18|TRBJ2-1
CASSQDPPGRGLSNEQFF
TGCGCCAGCAGCCAAGACCCCCCCGGCAGGGGACTTTCCAATGAGCAGTTCTTC
>.|TRBV5-5|.|16|TRBJ2-5
CASSPRPHPNQETQYF
TGTGCCAGCAGCCCACGGCCCCACCCCAACCAAGAGACCCAGTACTTC
>many|TRBV5-1|TRBD2|14|TRBJ2-1
CASSHIAGGDEQFF
TGCGCCAGCAGCCATATAGCGGGGGGGGATGAGCAGTTCTTC
>many|TRBV10-3|.|14|TRBJ2-5
CAINGGRNQETQYF
TGTGCCATCAATGGAGGTCGAAACCAAGAGACCCAGTACTTC
>few|TRBV6-2/TRBV6-3|.|15|TRBJ2-6
CASRGQSRRANVLTF
TGTGCCAGCCGAGGACAAAGCCGTAGGGCCAACGTCCTGACTTTC
>many|TRBV10-2|TRBD1|15|TRBJ2-1
CASSNLGTGVNEQFF
TGCGCCAGCAGTAACTTGGGGACAGGGGTAAATGAGCAGTTCTTC
>few|TRBV30|.|13|TRBJ2-2
CAWSVLRSGELFF
TGTGCCTGGAGTGTACTGAGATCCGGGGAGCTGTTTTTT
>many|TRBV11-2|TRBD2|16|TRBJ2-5
CASSFRSGRARETQYF
TGTGCCAGCAGCTTTAGAAGCGGGAGGGCCCGGGAGACCCAGTACTTC
>many|TRBV18|.|14|TRBJ2-2
CASSPQGSTGELFF
TGTGCCAGCTCTCCCCAGGGGTCCACCGGGGAGCTGTTTTTT
>many|TRBV7-2|.|16|TRBJ2-1
CASSFGYSRGGYEQFF
TGTGCCAGCAGCTTCGGTTATTCCCGAGGTGGTTATGAGCAGTTCTTC
>many|TRBV7-2|TRBD2|15|TRBJ2-5
CASSYRTSGKETQYF
TGTGCCAGCAGCTACAGGACTAGCGGGAAAGAGACCCAGTACTTC
>few|TRBV20-1|TRBD1|14|TRBJ2-4
CSAPGQPGKNIQYF
TGCAGTGCCCCGGGACAGCCCGGCAAAAACATTCAGTACTTC
>many|TRBV6-1|.|16|TRBJ2-2
CASSDLLGTGTGELFF
TGTGCCAGCAGCGACCTACTAGGAACGGGCACCGGGGAGCTGTTTTTT
>many|TRBV7-6|TRBD2|15|TRBJ2-1
CASSSSSGPYNEQFF
TGTGCCAGCAGCTCATCTAGCGGCCCCTACAATGAGCAGTTCTTC
>few|TRBV19|.|15|TRBJ2-5
CASTRTGRKQETQYF
TGTGCCAGTACCAGGACGGGACGGAAACAAGAGACCCAGTACTTC
>many|TRBV23-1|.|12|TRBJ1-5
CASTISNQPQHF
TGCGCCAGCACAATCAGCAATCAGCCCCAGCATTTT
>few|TRBV28|.|14|TRBJ2-3
CASSPPPQGNTQYF
TGTGCCAGCAGTCCACCCCCTCAGGGGAATACGCAGTATTTT
>.|TRBV19|.|11|TRBJ1-2
CASSIAGGYTF
TGTGCCAGTAGTATCGCTGGCGGCTACACCTTC
>many|TRBV18|TRBD1|14|TRBJ2-7
CASSPGQGVYEQYF
TGTGCCAGCTCACCGGGACAGGGAGTCTACGAGCAGTACTTC
>many|TRBV27|TRBD1|15|TRBJ2-7
CASSRRGPAFYEQYF
TGTGCCAGCAGCCGCAGGGGGCCGGCCTTCTACGAGCAGTACTTC
>.|TRBV7-9|.|13|TRBJ1-3
CASRLTEGNTIYF
TGTGCCAGCAGACTTACAGAGGGAAACACCATATATTTT
>many|TRBV11-3|.|13|TRBJ2-3
CASSLDSTDTQYF
TGTGCCAGCAGCTTGGACAGCACAGATACGCAGTATTTT
>many|TRBV6-5|TRBD1|17|TRBJ2-5
CASSSPGQALGVETQYF
TGTGCCAGCAGTTCCCCGGGACAGGCCCTGGGGGTAGAGACCCAGTACTTC
>.|TRBV9|TRBD2|15|TRBJ2-1
CASSVVGGWYNEQFF
TGTGCCAGCAGCGTAGTCGGGGGGTGGTACAATGAGCAGTTCTTC
>.|TRBV12-3/TRBV12-4|.|15|TRBJ1-6
CASSLRTPNNSPLHF
TGTGCCAGCAGTTTAAGGACACCCAATAATTCACCCCTCCACTTT
>few|TRBV27|TRBD1|11|TRBJ1-2
CASLGQDGYTF
TGTGCGAGCCTAGGACAGGATGGCTACACCTTC
>.|TRBV7-2|.|15|TRBJ2-5
CASSSGQYLGETQYF
TGTGCCAGCAGCTCAGGACAGTACCTTGGGGAGACCCAGTACTTC
>many|TRBV18|TRBD1|15|TRBJ2-3
CASSLATGSTDTQYF
TGTGCCAGCTCACTTGCGACAGGGTCCACAGATACGCAGTATTTT
>many|TRBV15|TRBD2|15|TRBJ2-1
CATSRDTSGYNEQFF
TGTGCCACCAGCAGAGATACTAGCGGCTACAATGAGCAGTTCTTC
>.|TRBV10-3|.|15|TRBJ2-1
CASGDASWNYNEQFF
TGTGCCAGCGGGGACGCTAGCTGGAACTACAATGAGCAGTTCTTC
>many|TRBV5-1|.|12|TRBJ2-3
CASTFERDTQYF
TGCGCCAGCACCTTTGAAAGAGATACGCAGTATTTT
>few|TRBV25-1|TRBD2|15|TRBJ2-7
CASSDGASGVYEQYF
TGTGCCAGCAGTGACGGGGCTAGCGGGGTCTACGAGCAGTACTTC
>.|TRBV10-1|.|12|TRBJ2-7
CASSDPGYEQYF
TGCGCCAGCAGTGATCCGGGCTACGAGCAGTACTTC
>.|TRBV4-3|.|13|TRBJ2-2
CASSQGFGGELFF
TGCGCCAGCAGCCAAGGATTCGGCGGGGAGCTGTTTTTT
>many|TRBV3-1|.|15|TRBJ2-1
CASSQALRAHNEQFF
TGTGCCAGCAGCCAAGCTTTACGTGCCCACAATGAGCAGTTCTTC
>few|TRBV6-1|TRBD2|14|TRBJ2-7
CASSVSGGTYEQYF
TGTGCCAGCAGTGTCAGCGGGGGGACCTACGAGCAGTACTTC
>many|TRBV5-1|.|14|TRBJ2-5
CASSWASGQETQYF
TGCGCCAGCAGCTGGGCGAGCGGCCAAGAGACCCAGTACTTC
>few|TRBV20-1|.|14|TRBJ2-1
CSAVGGRSYNEQFF
TGCAGTGCAGTCGGAGGGCGTTCCTACAATGAGCAGTTCTTC
>.|TRBV20-1|.|16|TRBJ2-3
CSARDWRSSSTDTQYF
TGCAGTGCTAGAGATTGGCGCTCTTCTAGCACAGATACGCAGTATTTT
>few|TRBV12-3/TRBV12-4|TRBD2|13|TRBJ2-1
CATRLAGYNEQFF
TGTGCCACGCGGCTAGCGGGGTACAATGAGCAGTTCTTC
>many|TRBV20-1|TRBD1|14|TRBJ2-7
CSAKAGTGGHEQYF
TGCAGTGCTAAAGCCGGGACAGGGGGGCACGAGCAGTACTTC
>many|TRBV21-1|.|15|TRBJ1-6
CASSIPGTGHLTLHF
TGTGCCAGCAGTATCCCCGGGACAGGCCATTTAACCCTCCACTTT
>many|TRBV10-2|.|13|TRBJ2-3
CASSPGLRDTQYF
TGCGCCAGCAGTCCTGGACTAAGGGATACGCAGTATTTT
>few|TRBV11-2|TRBD1|15|TRBJ2-1
CASSLRWDRDNEQFF
TGTGCCAGCAGCTTAAGGTGGGACAGAGACAATGAGCAGTTCTTC
>many|TRBV6-1|.|15|TRBJ1-1
CASIVGGGLKTEAFF
TGTGCCAGCATTGTTGGTGGGGGATTGAAGACTGAAGCTTTCTTT
>few|TRBV28|.|14|TRBJ1-2
CASSSGAGSYGYTF
TGTGCCAGCAGTTCAGGGGCCGGTTCCTATGGCTACACCTTC
>many|TRBV12-3/TRBV12-4|.|15|TRBJ2-7
CASTPWDPSPGEQYF
TGTGCCAGCACCCCTTGGGATCCCTCGCCCGGCGAGCAGTACTTC
>few|TRBV15|.|16|TRBJ2-1
CATSRDKAATYNEQFF
TGTGCCACCAGCAGAGATAAGGCGGCTACCTACAATGAGCAGTTCTTC
>many|TRBV7-9|.|15|TRBJ2-3
CASSLRGSDTDTQYF
TGTGCCAGCAGCTTACGAGGGTCTGATACAGATACGCAGTATTTT
>.|TRBV28|TRBD1|15|TRBJ2-7
CASTSPGTGSYEQYF
TGTGCCAGCACCTCCCCCGGGACAGGGTCCTACGAGCAGTACTTC
>few|TRBV7-2|.|15|TRBJ2-3
CASSSRTGMGDTQYF
TGTGCCAGCAGTTCGCGGACCGGGATGGGGGATACGCAGTATTTT
>few|TRBV20-1|.|17|TRBJ2-7
CSARATTGASGRYEQYF
TGCAGTGCTCGAGCCACGACGGGGGCTAGCGGTCGGTACGAGCAGTACTTC